Presented here are 2 T cell receptor beta chains from one specimen sequenced in a study of blood T cells in healthy people across ages. Together with a sample-barcoded 5' primer, a J-beta primer mix was included in a second PCR lasting 7 to 11 cycles. TCRdb reanalysed the 5' RACE reads using MiXCR and keeps one entry per CDR3 protein. The sample lists 700,000 to 950,000 distinct CDR3 sequences; about 40% were seen once. The material sequenced was blood. These receptors were collected from a woman aged 60-75 years in good health.

V is TRBV12-3 or TRBV12-4 and J is TRBJ2-3, with 9 bases that match TRBD2. J lost 0 bases, V lost 10 bases, and 8 bases had no gene match. CDR3 size: 15 residues. In nucleotides, the CDR3 is TGTGCCACCTCCGGACTAGCGCCTAGCACAGATACGCAGTATTTT. It translates to CATSGLAPSTDTQYF.

V and J are TRBV7-9 and TRBJ2-6; D unclear. Germline V gene lookup returns CDR1 SEHNR and CDR2 FQNEAQ (reference sequence). Trimming shortened V by 10 bases and J by 8 bases, and 0 bases separated the two germline ends. This CDR3 has 8 amino acids. CDR3 loop: CATNVLTF. CDR3 nucleotide sequence: TGTGCCACCAACGTCCTGACTTTC.